This passage covers 20 T cell receptor beta chains from one sample sequenced in a study of blood T cell repertoires in COVID-19. TCRdb keeps only in-frame clones here, not all; method: immunoSEQ multiplex PCR. The data show 50,000 or so clones, 91% seen once. Material: peripheral blood. Receptors were obtained from a man aged 70-80 years with active COVID-19.

By share, this clone counts as medium-sized. The rearrangement uses TRBV2 and TRBJ1-2; 7 nucleotides agree with TRBD1. Germline V CDR1 and CDR2: SNHLY, FYNNEI. V gave up 10 bases and J gave up 7 bases; unmatched junction bases: 12. The CDR3 totals 13 residues. CDR3 in amino acids: CATMFGTVFGYTF. The DNA for the CDR3 is TGTGCCACCATGTTCGGGACAGTATTTGGCTACACCTTC.

The chain uses TRBV5-1 and TRBJ2-1, with 8 positions matching TRBD1. Trimming cost V 0 bases and J 0 bases; bases outside gene matches: 2. Germline V CDR1 and CDR2: SGHRS, YFSETQ. This CDR3 contains 16 residues. The CDR3 region is CASSLGTGRSYNEQFF. In DNA, the CDR3 is TGCGCCAGCAGCTTGGGGACAGGGCGCTCCTACAATGAGCAGTTCTTC.

The chain has TRBV14 and TRBJ2-7, with 12 positions matching TRBD2. The CDR3 sequence is 16 residues long. The germline gives CDR1 SGHDN, CDR2 FVKESK. V lost 3 bases, J lost 3 bases, and 6 bases stayed unmatched. CDR3 in DNA: TGTGCCAGCAGCCACCGGACTAGCGGGGCCCTCTACGAGCAGTACTTC. This encodes CASSHRTSGALYEQYF.

This clone was detected a few times. The gene calls are TRBV28 and TRBJ1-1, with 7 nucleotides matching TRBD1. Germline V lookup: CDR1 MDHEN, CDR2 SYDVKM. The J segment lost 11 bases and the V segment lost 5 bases, leaving 11 bases of the junction unmatched. This CDR3 has 13 amino acids. DNA of the CDR3: TGTGCCAGCAGTAAGGAGGGGGCCCTGCCGGCTTTCTTT. It codes for CASSKEGALPAFF.

This chain uses TRBV28 with TRBJ2-7, with D maybe TRBD1 (5 bases). Trimming cost V 3 bases and J 0 bases, with 15 bases left between them. The CDR3 is 16 residues long. CDR1 MDHEN and CDR2 SYDVKM come from the germline V gene. The CDR3 DNA is TGTGCCAGCAGTTTCAGCGACAGCCACCTCTCCTACGAGCAGTACTTC. Amino acids: CASSFSDSHLSYEQYF.

The chain employs TRBV7-9 and TRBJ2-1; TRBD1 is a possible D gene (5 bases). CDR1 and CDR2 (germline): SEHNR, FQNEAQ (reference sequence). The CDR3 runs 12 residues. Deletions cut 3 bases from V and 9 bases from J, with 9 bases between. This CDR3 reads CASSLGRSEQFF. The CDR3, as DNA: TGTGCCAGCAGCTTGGGGCGCTCTGAGCAGTTCTTC.

The CDR3 loop is CASSLGSGGSTDTQYF. DNA of the CDR3: TGCGCCAGCAGCCTGGGGAGCGGGGGTAGCACAGATACGCAGTATTTT. This chain connects TRBV4-1 to TRBJ2-3; the match to TRBD2 covers 8 bases. The germline V gene encodes CDR1 MGHRA and CDR2 YSYEKL. J gave up 0 bases and V 4 bases, and 6 bases lay outside the gene matches. The CDR3 length is 16 residues.

The chain employs TRBV5-5 and TRBJ1-6; the D is unclear. The germline V gene encodes CDR1 SGHKS and CDR2 YYEKEE (reference sequence). This CDR3 is built from 14 residues. The germline V and J ends were trimmed by 7 bases and 7 bases, with 15 bases remaining between them. DNA of the CDR3: TGTGCCAGCTCCTCGCAGTGGCAGAATTCACCCCTCCACTTT. Translation gives CASSSQWQNSPLHF. Together with reference TRBV5-5 and TRBJ1-6, the CDR3 gives the full variable domain: DAGVTQSPTHLIKTRGQQVTLRCSPISGHKSVSWYQQVLGQGPQFIFQYYEKEERGRGNFPDRFSARQFPNYSSELNVNALLLGDSALYLCASSSQWQNSPLHFGNGTRLTVT.

V usage is TRBV5-6 and J usage is TRBJ2-5; 11 nucleotides agree with TRBD2. Germline V lookup: CDR1 SGHDT, CDR2 YYEEEE. This CDR3 spans 16 amino acids. Trimming at V came to 2 bases and at J to 1 base, leaving 4 bases not matched to a gene. The CDR3 DNA is TGTGCCAGCAGCTTACGACTAGCGGGGCCCCAAGAGACCCAGTACTTC. Protein: CASSLRLAGPQETQYF.

The CDR3 sequence is CASSQGTALVTEAFF. CDR3 nucleotides: TGCGCCAGCAGCCAAGGGACAGCCCTCGTCACTGAAGCTTTCTTT. The J gene is TRBJ1-1, the V gene TRBV4-1; D is perhaps TRBD1 (6 bases). Trimming removed 1 base at V and 4 bases at J, with 13 bases between. Germline V CDR1 and CDR2: MGHRA, YSYEKL. CDR3 length: 15 amino acids.

J is TRBJ1-4 and V is TRBV30, with 7 bases matching TRBD1. This CDR3 has 15 residues. V lost 5 bases and J lost 5; bases outside the gene matches: 11. In germline, CDR1 is GTSNPN, CDR2 SVGIG (reference sequence). The CDR3 nucleotides read TGTGCCTGGCGCTCAAAGGGGGCGACGAATGAAAAACTGTTTTTT. Its translation: CAWRSKGATNEKLFF.

The J gene is TRBJ2-3, the V gene TRBV3-1 (or the pseudogene TRBV3-2); D not resolved. The CDR3 has 13 residues. V dropped 1 base and J dropped 3 bases, with 5 bases sitting between them. CDR1 LGHDT and CDR2 YNNKEL come from the germline V gene (reference sequence). The CDR3 DNA reads as TGTGCCAGCAGCCAAGGCGGAACAGATACGCAGTATTTT. This encodes CASSQGGTDTQYF.

In its sample, this clone was seen once. The chain carries TRBV30 and TRBJ2-3, with D unresolved. V dropped 1 base and J dropped 2 bases, with 7 bases sitting between them. The CDR3 consists of 13 residues. Per germline, CDR1 GTSNPN and CDR2 SVGIG (reference sequence). In DNA, the CDR3 is TGTGCCTGGAGTGGGCTTTACACAGATACGCAGTATTTT. This gives the protein CAWSGLYTDTQYF.

This clone was observed a few times. This chain joins TRBV6-1 and TRBJ1-2, with D possibly matching TRBD1 (6 bases). Trimming shortened V by 2 bases and J by 4 bases, and 14 bases separated the two germline ends. The germline V gene has CDR1 MNHNS and CDR2 SASEGT. The CDR3 length is 15 residues. The DNA of the CDR3 is TGTGCCAGCAGTGAAACGGTGGACAGCGTCTATGGCTACACCTTC. Translating gives CASSETVDSVYGYTF.

The chain combines TRBV28 with TRBJ2-7, with TRBD1 as a possible D gene (6 bases). Trimming removed 4 bases from V and 1 base from J, with 17 bases in between. Germline assignment: CDR1 MDHEN and CDR2 SYDVKM. This CDR3 is built from 16 residues. CDR3 amino acids: CASSSPGAGLSYEQYF. CDR3 nucleotide sequence: TGTGCCAGCAGTTCTCCAGGGGCAGGCCTTTCCTACGAGCAGTACTTC.

The genes are TRBV18 and TRBJ2-5; D possibly corresponds to TRBD1 (6 bases). The CDR3 consists of 15 residues. CDR1 and CDR2 from the germline V gene are KGHSH and LQKENI. The V end lost 0 bases, the J end lost 5 bases, and 13 bases lay between the germline ends. CDR3 coding DNA: TGTGCCAGCTCACCACCGACAGGAGGTTCGGAGACCCAGTACTTC. This encodes CASSPPTGGSETQYF. Using reference TRBV18 and TRBJ2-5 for the parts outside the CDR3, the full variable domain is NAGVMQNPRHLVRRRGQEARLRCSPMKGHSHVYWYRQLPEEGLKFMVYLQKENIIDESGMPKERFSAEFPKEGPSILRIQQVVRGDSAAYFCASSPPTGGSETQYFGPGTRLLVL.

The V gene is TRBV5-1, the J gene TRBJ1-5; D is unresolved. Trimming took 2 bases from V and 4 from J, leaving 13 bases between them. The germline CDR1 and CDR2 sequences are SGHRS and YFSETQ. The CDR3 sequence is 15 residues long. CDR3 sequence reads: CASSLAGLENQPQHF. The DNA for the CDR3 is TGCGCCAGCAGCTTAGCTGGGTTGGAGAATCAGCCCCAGCATTTT.

In nucleotides, the CDR3 is TGTGCCAGCAGTGAAGCGAGTGCCGGTTACTACGAGCAGTACTTC. This gives the protein CASSEASAGYYEQYF. The V gene is TRBV2, the J gene TRBJ2-7, with D unclear. Germline loops: CDR1 SNHLY, CDR2 FYNNEI. Deletions cut 0 bases from V and 3 bases from J, with 12 bases between. The CDR3 is 15 amino acids.

In its sample, this clone was seen once. This chain uses TRBV7-2 with TRBJ2-3, with 10 bases fitting TRBD2. CDR3 size: 16 residues. Germline V CDR1 and CDR2: SGHTA, FQGNSA. V shed 4 bases, J shed 7 bases, and the junction held 11 bases outside the gene matches. The CDR3 protein is CASSSHLAGVPYTQYF. In DNA form, the CDR3 reads TGTGCCAGCAGCTCACATCTAGCGGGGGTCCCCTATACGCAGTATTTT.

The rearrangement uses TRBV9 and TRBJ2-5; TRBD2 matches 8 bases. J gave up 5 bases and V 3 bases, and 6 bases lay outside the gene matches. The CDR3 loop spans 14 amino acids. Germline CDR1 reads SGDLS; CDR2 reads YYNGEE. In nucleotides, the CDR3 is TGTGCCAGCAGCGGGTCGGGGGGGCCGGAGACCCAGTACTTC. It encodes CASSGSGGPETQYF. Based on the CDR3 plus reference TRBV9 and TRBJ2-5, the full variable domain is DSGVTQTPKHLITATGQRVTLRCSPRSGDLSVYWYQQSLDQGLQFLIQYYNGEERAKGNILERFSAQQFPDLHSELNLSSLELGDSALYFCASSGSGGPETQYFGPGTRLLVL.